These T cell receptor beta chains were read from a single sample in a study of cytomegalovirus exposure and HLA in healthy donors. The assay was immunoSEQ multiplex PCR, and TCRdb's table has in-frame clones only and misses some. The sample lists about 160,000 clones; around 69% were seen once. Sequencing was performed on PBMCs. These receptors were obtained from a woman younger than 45 in good health and CMV-seronegative. CDR3s include the opening cysteine and the closing phenylalanine or tryptophan. A D gene is named only where the DNA matches it firmly. Size tells how often a clone was seen (once, few, many) or the class of an expanded clone, and some rows leave it out.

V gene,CDR3 length,J gene,D gene,clone size,CDR3 protein,CDR3 DNA
TRBV4-2,17,TRBJ1-6,.,.,CASAESPQATYNSPLHF,TGTGCCAGCGCCGAGAGCCCACAGGCGACATATAATTCACCCCTCCACTTT
TRBV4-3,16,TRBJ2-3,.,few,CASSQADRRRSDTQYF,TGCGCCAGCAGCCAAGCAGACAGGCGGCGCTCGGATACGCAGTATTTT
TRBV6-5,13,TRBJ2-1,TRBD1,.,CASYSTGDNEQFF,TGTGCCAGCTATTCTACAGGGGACAATGAGCAGTTCTTC
TRBV7-9,14,TRBJ2-5,TRBD2,.,CASSRGGQGETQYF,TGTGCCAGCAGCCGGGGGGGTCAAGGAGAGACCCAGTACTTC
TRBV2,15,TRBJ1-1,.,.,CASGPDGGLGTEAFF,TGTGCCAGCGGGCCCGATGGAGGTTTGGGAACTGAAGCTTTCTTT
TRBV7-9,13,TRBJ1-2,.,.,CASSSGIGYGYTF,TGTGCCAGCAGTTCAGGGATCGGCTATGGCTACACCTTC
TRBV6-1,15,TRBJ2-2,TRBD1,.,CASSSDRADTGELFF,TGTGCCAGCAGTTCGGACAGGGCAGACACCGGGGAGCTGTTTTTT
TRBV5-5,13,TRBJ1-2,.,few,CASSSTGNYGYTF,TGTGCCAGCAGCTCGACAGGAAACTATGGCTACACCTTC
TRBV29-1,13,TRBJ2-7,.,.,CSVEDPRGGEQYF,TGCAGCGTTGAAGATCCGCGCGGTGGGGAGCAGTACTTC
TRBV11-2,17,TRBJ2-5,.,.,CASSHSPGHSKGETQYF,TGTGCCAGCAGCCATTCCCCGGGACACTCAAAAGGAGAGACCCAGTACTTC
TRBV28,14,TRBJ1-4,TRBD1,once,CASSSAGGNEKLFF,TGTGCCAGCAGCTCGGCAGGGGGTAATGAAAAACTGTTTTTT
TRBV28,18,TRBJ2-7,TRBD2,.,CASRIPGLAGGGAYEQYF,TGTGCCAGCAGAATACCGGGACTAGCGGGAGGTGGGGCCTACGAGCAGTACTTC
TRBV7-8,15,TRBJ2-2,TRBD2,few,CASSLTGTTRRELFF,TGTGCCAGCAGCTTAACCGGGACTACCCGCAGGGAGCTGTTTTTT
TRBV6-5,15,TRBJ1-2,TRBD1,.,CASRVTGEVYYGYTF,TGTGCCAGCAGGGTGACAGGGGAGGTTTACTATGGCTACACCTTC
TRBV19,11,TRBJ2-7,.,.,CASRGGYEQYF,TGTGCCAGTAGGGGGGGCTACGAGCAGTACTTC
TRBV7-2,18,TRBJ1-6,.,.,CASSWGRRTGVNNSPLHF,TGTGCCAGCAGCTGGGGTCGGAGAACAGGCGTAAATAATTCACCCCTCCACTTT
TRBV7-9,15,TRBJ2-2,TRBD2,few,CASSLGGSRPGELFF,TGTGCCAGCAGCTTAGGCGGGAGTAGGCCCGGGGAGCTGTTTTTT
TRBV30,14,TRBJ2-7,TRBD1,.,CAWIQDRGKYEQYF,TGTGCCTGGATTCAGGACAGGGGAAAATACGAGCAGTACTTC
TRBV4-1,13,TRBJ2-7,.,once,CASSQGQATEQYF,TGCGCCAGCAGCCAAGGTCAGGCCACCGAGCAGTACTTC
TRBV30,13,TRBJ2-1,TRBD1,.,CAWTGGFYNEQFF,TGTGCCTGGACAGGGGGCTTCTACAATGAGCAGTTCTTC
TRBV6-4,15,TRBJ1-2,TRBD1,.,CASSDDGTAGGGYTF,TGTGCCAGCAGTGACGACGGGACAGCCGGAGGCGGCTACACCTTC
TRBV28,14,TRBJ1-1,.,.,CASSFGTRNTEAFF,TGTGCCAGCAGTTTCGGGACAAGAAACACTGAAGCTTTCTTT